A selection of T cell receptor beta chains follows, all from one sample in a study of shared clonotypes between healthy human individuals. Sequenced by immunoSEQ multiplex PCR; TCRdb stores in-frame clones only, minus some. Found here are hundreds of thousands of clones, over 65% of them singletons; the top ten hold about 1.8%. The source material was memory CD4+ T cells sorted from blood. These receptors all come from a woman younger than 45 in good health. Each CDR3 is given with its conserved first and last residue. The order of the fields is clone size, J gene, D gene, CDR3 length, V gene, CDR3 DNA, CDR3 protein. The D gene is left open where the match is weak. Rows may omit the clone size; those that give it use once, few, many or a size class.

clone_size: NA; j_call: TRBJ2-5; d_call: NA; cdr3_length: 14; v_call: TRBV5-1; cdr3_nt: TGCGCCAGCAGCAGAGGACAGCAACAAGAGACCCAGTACTTC; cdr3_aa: CASSRGQQQETQYF
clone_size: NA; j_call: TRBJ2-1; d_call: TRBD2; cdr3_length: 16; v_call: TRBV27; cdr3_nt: TGTGCCAGCAGTACACAGACTAGCGGGGTGGGGAATGAGCAGTTCTTC; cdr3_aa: CASSTQTSGVGNEQFF
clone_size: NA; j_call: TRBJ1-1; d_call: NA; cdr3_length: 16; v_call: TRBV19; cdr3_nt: TGTGCCAGTAGTACCCTCAGGGCGGCGACGAACACTGAAGCTTTCTTT; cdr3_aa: CASSTLRAATNTEAFF
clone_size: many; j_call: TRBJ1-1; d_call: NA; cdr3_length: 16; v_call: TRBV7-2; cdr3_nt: TGTGCCAGCAGCCCCTCTTGGGTAGGGGGGAACACTGAAGCTTTCTTT; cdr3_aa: CASSPSWVGGNTEAFF
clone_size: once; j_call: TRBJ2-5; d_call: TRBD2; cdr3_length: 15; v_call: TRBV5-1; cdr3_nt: TGCGCCAGCAGCCCGCTAGCGGGCGCCCAAGAGACCCAGTACTTC; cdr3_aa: CASSPLAGAQETQYF
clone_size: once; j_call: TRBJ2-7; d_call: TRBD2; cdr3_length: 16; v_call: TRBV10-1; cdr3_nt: TGCGCCAGCAGTCCTCGGTTGACTAGCGGGACCAACGAGCAGTACTTC; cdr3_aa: CASSPRLTSGTNEQYF
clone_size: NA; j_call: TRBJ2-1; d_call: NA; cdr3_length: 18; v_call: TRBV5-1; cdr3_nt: TGCGCCAGCAGCGGTCTGGGGTTCCGGGACTCGGGGGCCAATGAGCAGTTCTTC; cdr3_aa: CASSGLGFRDSGANEQFF
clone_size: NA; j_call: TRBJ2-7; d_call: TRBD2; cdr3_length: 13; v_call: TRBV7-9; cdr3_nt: TGTGCCAGCAGCAAAGCGGGAGCCTACGAGCAGTACTTC; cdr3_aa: CASSKAGAYEQYF
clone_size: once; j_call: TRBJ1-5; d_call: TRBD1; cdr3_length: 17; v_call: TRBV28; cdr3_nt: TGTGCCAGCAGTTTTTGGGCTAGGACAGGGGGCGGGGAGCCCCAGCATTTT; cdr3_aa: CASSFWARTGGGEPQHF
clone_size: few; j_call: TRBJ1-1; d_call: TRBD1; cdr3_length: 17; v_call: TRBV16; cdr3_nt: TGTGCCAGCAGCCAACGGGGGACAGGGTCTGGTGACACTGAAGCTTTCTTT; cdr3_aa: CASSQRGTGSGDTEAFF
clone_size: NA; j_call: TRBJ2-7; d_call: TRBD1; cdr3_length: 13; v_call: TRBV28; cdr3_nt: TGTGCCAGCAGTGGGGGACAGGGATACGAGCAGTACTTC; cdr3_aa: CASSGGQGYEQYF
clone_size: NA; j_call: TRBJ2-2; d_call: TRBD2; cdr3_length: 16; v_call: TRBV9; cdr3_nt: TGTGCCAGCAGCGAGGGACTAGCAGTGAACACCGGGGAGCTGTTTTTT; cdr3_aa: CASSEGLAVNTGELFF
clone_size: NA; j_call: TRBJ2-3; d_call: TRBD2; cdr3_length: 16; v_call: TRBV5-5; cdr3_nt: TGTGCCAGCAGCTTGAACGCCGGGAGGGTGGGAGATACGCAGTATTTT; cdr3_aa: CASSLNAGRVGDTQYF
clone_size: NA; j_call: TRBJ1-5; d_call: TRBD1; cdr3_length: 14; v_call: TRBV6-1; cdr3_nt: TGTGCCACTAGGGGACAGGGAGGCAATCAGCCCCAGCATTTT; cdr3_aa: CATRGQGGNQPQHF
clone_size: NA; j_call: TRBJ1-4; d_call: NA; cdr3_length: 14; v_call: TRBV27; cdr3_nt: TGTGCCAGCGGACTACTTGCTACCAATGAAAAACTGTTTTTT; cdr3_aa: CASGLLATNEKLFF
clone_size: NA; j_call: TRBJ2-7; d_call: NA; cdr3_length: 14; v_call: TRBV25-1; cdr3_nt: TGTGCCAGCAGTGAGGTACAGGGACCCTACGAGCAGTACTTC; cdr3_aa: CASSEVQGPYEQYF
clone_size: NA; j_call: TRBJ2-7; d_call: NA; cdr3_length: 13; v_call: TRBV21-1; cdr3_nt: TGTGCCAGCATGACTAGCGGGTACTACGAGCAGTACTTC; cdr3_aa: CASMTSGYYEQYF
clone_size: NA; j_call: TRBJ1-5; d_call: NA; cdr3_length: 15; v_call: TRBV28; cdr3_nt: TGTGCCAGCAGTTGGGGGCCCCTAAGGAATCAGCCCCAGCATTTT; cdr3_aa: CASSWGPLRNQPQHF
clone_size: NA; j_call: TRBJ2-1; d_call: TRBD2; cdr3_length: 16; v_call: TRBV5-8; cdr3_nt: TGTGCCAGCAGCCGAATCCGACTAGCGGGAGTTCAGGAGCAGTTCTTC; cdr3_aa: CASSRIRLAGVQEQFF
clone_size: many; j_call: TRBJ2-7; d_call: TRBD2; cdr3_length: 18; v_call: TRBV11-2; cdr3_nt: TGTGCCAGCAGCTTAGGACTAGCGGGGCTACGGACTCCGGGGGAGCAGTACTTC; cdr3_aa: CASSLGLAGLRTPGEQYF
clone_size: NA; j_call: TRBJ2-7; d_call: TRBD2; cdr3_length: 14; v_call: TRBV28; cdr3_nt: TGTGCCAGCAGTAGAGCGGGGAGCTCCTACGAGCAGTACTTC; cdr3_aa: CASSRAGSSYEQYF
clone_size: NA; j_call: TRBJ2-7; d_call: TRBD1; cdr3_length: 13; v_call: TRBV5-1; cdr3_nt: TGCGCCAGCCGAGGGACAGGGGTCTACGAGCAGTACTTC; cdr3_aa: CASRGTGVYEQYF